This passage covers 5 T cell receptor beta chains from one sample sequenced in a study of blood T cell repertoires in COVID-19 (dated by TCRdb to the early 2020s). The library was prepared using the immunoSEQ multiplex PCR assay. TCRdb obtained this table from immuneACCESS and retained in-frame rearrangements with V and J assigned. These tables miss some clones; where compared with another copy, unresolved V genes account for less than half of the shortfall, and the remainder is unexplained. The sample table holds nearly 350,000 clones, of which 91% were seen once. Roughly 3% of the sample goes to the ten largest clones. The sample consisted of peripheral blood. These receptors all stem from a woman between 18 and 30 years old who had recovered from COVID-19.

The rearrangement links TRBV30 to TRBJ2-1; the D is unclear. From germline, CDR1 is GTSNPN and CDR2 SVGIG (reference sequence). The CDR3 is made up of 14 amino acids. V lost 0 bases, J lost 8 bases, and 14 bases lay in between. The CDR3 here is CAWSVNLGTDEQFF. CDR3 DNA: TGTGCCTGGAGTGTAAATCTGGGTACAGATGAGCAGTTCTTC.

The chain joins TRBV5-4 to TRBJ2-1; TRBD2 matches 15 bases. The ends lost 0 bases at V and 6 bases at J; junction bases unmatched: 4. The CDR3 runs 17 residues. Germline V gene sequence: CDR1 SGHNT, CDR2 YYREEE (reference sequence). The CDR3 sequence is CASSLEMGLAGGNEQFF. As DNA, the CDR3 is TGTGCCAGCAGCTTGGAAATGGGACTAGCGGGAGGCAATGAGCAGTTCTTC.

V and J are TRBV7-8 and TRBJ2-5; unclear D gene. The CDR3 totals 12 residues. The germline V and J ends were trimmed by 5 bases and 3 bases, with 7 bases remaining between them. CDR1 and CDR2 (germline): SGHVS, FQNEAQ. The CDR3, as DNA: TGTGCCAGCAGCCGACGGGAAGAGACCCAGTACTTC. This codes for CASSRREETQYF. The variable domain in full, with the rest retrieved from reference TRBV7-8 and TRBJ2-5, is GAGVSQSPRYKVAKRGQDVALRCDPISGHVSLFWYQQALGQGPEFLTYFQNEAQLDKSGLPSDRFFAERPEGSVSTLKIQRTQQEDSAVYLCASSRREETQYFGPGTRLLVL.

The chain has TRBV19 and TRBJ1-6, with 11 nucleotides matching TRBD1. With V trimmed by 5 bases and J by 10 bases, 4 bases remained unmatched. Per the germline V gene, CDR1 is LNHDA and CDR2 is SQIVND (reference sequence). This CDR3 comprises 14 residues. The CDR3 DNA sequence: TGTGCCAGTAGTCCGGACAGGGGGCCATCACCCCTCCACTTT. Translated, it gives CASSPDRGPSPLHF.

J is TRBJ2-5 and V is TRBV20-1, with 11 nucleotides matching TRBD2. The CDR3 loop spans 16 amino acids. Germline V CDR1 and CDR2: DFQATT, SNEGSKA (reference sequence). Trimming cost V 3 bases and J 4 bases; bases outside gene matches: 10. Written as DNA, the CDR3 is TGCAGTGCTAGTGCTAGCGGGAGGACCTCAGGAGAGACCCAGTACTTC. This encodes CSASASGRTSGETQYF.